These 13 T cell receptor beta chains originate from one sample sequenced in a study of OX40 agonist ivuxolimab in advanced cancers. Profiled with immunoSEQ multiplex PCR; TCRdb holds only in-frame clones, not every one. Of about 82,000 clones listed, 85% to 90% are singletons. The input for sequencing was CD4+ or CD8+ T cells sorted from blood, taken in a trial of the OX40 agonist ivuxolimab. Receptor source: an adult with an advanced solid tumor such as melanoma, head and neck, liver or kidney cancer.

Only one count was recorded for this clone. This sequence joins TRBV28 and TRBJ1-1; D is perhaps TRBD1 (5 bases). In germline, CDR1 is MDHEN, CDR2 SYDVKM. The CDR3 runs 13 residues. The V gene lost 6 bases and the J gene lost 10 bases, with 18 bases spanning the gap. The DNA for the CDR3 is TGTGCCAGCAGCCGAAGGGGAGTGGGGGGAGCTTTCTTT. This encodes CASSRRGVGGAFF.

The J gene is TRBJ2-5, the V gene TRBV10-2; 13 positions agree with TRBD2. CDR3 length: 14 residues. The V gene's germline CDR1 is WSHSY and CDR2 SAAADI. After removal of 8 bases from V and 1 base from J, the junction contained 1 base not matched to a gene. CDR3 DNA sequence: TGCGCCAGCCGACTAGCGGGGGGCCAAGAGACCCAGTACTTC. It yields the protein CASRLAGGQETQYF.

This clone showed up just a few times. J is TRBJ1-1 and V is TRBV19; D gene unclear. Trimming shortened V by 3 bases and J by 8 bases, and 16 bases separated the two germline ends. The CDR3 sequence is 14 residues long. Germline V lookup: CDR1 LNHDA, CDR2 SQIVND (reference sequence). The CDR3 sequence is CASSIRVWVGEAFF. CDR3 nucleotides: TGTGCCAGTAGTATCAGAGTCTGGGTTGGGGAAGCTTTCTTT.

The V gene is TRBV18, the J gene TRBJ2-3; D gene unclear. The CDR3 has 14 residues. The V gene lost 5 bases and the J gene lost 4 bases, with 13 bases spanning the gap. From germline, CDR1 is KGHSH and CDR2 LQKENI. CDR3 DNA: TGTGCCAGCTCAGAGGAGCGAGGCGCAGATACGCAGTATTTT. Encoded protein: CASSEERGADTQYF.

The table lists this clone with a count of one. This chain uses TRBV19 with TRBJ2-7; the D is unclear. V lost 4 bases and J 2 bases, leaving 9 bases between the germline ends. This CDR3 has 13 amino acids. Germline values: CDR1 LNHDA, CDR2 SQIVND (reference sequence). The CDR3 DNA follows: TGTGCCAGTAGTACCTTGGCAACCTACGAGCAGTACTTC. This codes for CASSTLATYEQYF.

The rearrangement uses TRBV2 and TRBJ1-2; TRBD1 is a possible D gene (5 bases). Trimming left V 10 bases short and J 4 bases short, with 16 bases between. In germline, CDR1 is SNHLY, CDR2 FYNNEI. The CDR3 is 13 residues long. CDR3 DNA sequence: TGTGCCACCCTGGGGGATTCTCTCTATGGCTACACCTTC. Its protein product is CATLGDSLYGYTF.

Worth noting for this clone: The junction does not match germline at one end; this may be a read error. The V gene is TRBV27, the J gene TRBJ2-2, with 9 bases fitting TRBD1. There are 15 residues in the CDR3. Germline CDR1 MNHEY, CDR2 SMNVEV (reference sequence). In DNA form, the CDR3 reads TGTGCCAGCAGACCCGGGACAGGGAACATCGGGGAGCTGTTTTTT. Residues: CASRPGTGNIGELFF.

The rearrangement joins TRBV28 to TRBJ2-5, with D perhaps assigned TRBD1 or TRBD2 (6 bases each). Between the trimmed V and J ends, which lost 7 bases and 4 bases, there was a span of 16 bases. The CDR3 has 14 amino acids. Germline CDR1 MDHEN, CDR2 SYDVKM. CDR3 coding DNA: TGTGCCAGCAACCACGGGGGCTTCGTAGAGACCCAGTACTTC. It is translated as CASNHGGFVETQYF.

This chain uses TRBV7-2 with TRBJ1-1, with D possibly being TRBD1 (5 bases). The CDR3 is 14 amino acids. Per the germline V gene, CDR1 is SGHTA and CDR2 is FQGNSA. Trimming removed 1 base from V and 4 bases from J, with 10 bases in between. CDR3 in amino acids: CASSLGGVGTEAFF. The CDR3 DNA follows: TGTGCCAGCAGCTTAGGAGGGGTCGGCACTGAAGCTTTCTTT.

The chain couples TRBV27 to TRBJ1-2; possible D gene TRBD1, 5 bases. Germline V gene sequence: CDR1 MNHEY, CDR2 SMNVEV (reference sequence). The CDR3 has 15 residues. Trimming stripped 1 base from V and 2 bases from J, with 11 bases between. Here the CDR3 reads CASSLWAQGNYGYTF. The CDR3 DNA reads as TGTGCCAGCAGTTTATGGGCTCAGGGCAACTATGGCTACACCTTC.

The chain is built from TRBV5-1 and TRBJ2-5, with 7 bases aligning to TRBD1. The CDR3 consists of 15 residues. Trimming removed 0 bases from V and 2 bases from J; junction bases left unmatched: 4. CDR1 is SGHRS, CDR2 YFSETQ, per germline. CDR3 protein: CASSLGGTEQETQYF. CDR3 bases: TGCGCCAGCAGCTTGGGGGGGACAGAGCAAGAGACCCAGTACTTC.

The sample holds one count of this clone. The V gene is TRBV5-1, the J gene TRBJ1-2; TRBD1 is a possible D gene (6 bases). The V end was cut by 0 bases, the J end by 6 bases, with 15 bases between. The CDR3 runs to 15 residues. Germline V gene lookup returns CDR1 SGHRS and CDR2 YFSETQ. The CDR3 protein is CASSLGISTGNGYTF. The DNA of the CDR3 is TGCGCCAGCAGCTTGGGGATATCCACAGGGAATGGCTACACCTTC. Drawing the rest from reference TRBV5-1 and TRBJ1-2, the complete variable domain is KAGVTQTPRYLIKTRGQQVTLSCSPISGHRSVSWYQQTPGQGLQFLFEYFSETQRNKGNFPGRFSGRQFSNSRSEMNVSTLELGDSALYLCASSLGISTGNGYTFGSGTRLTVV.

The V gene is TRBV4-3, the J gene TRBJ2-5; a possible D gene is TRBD1 (6 bases). Germline lookup yields CDR1 LGHNA and CDR2 YSLEER. The CDR3 runs to 14 residues. V was cut by 1 base and J by 1 base, with 7 bases left in between. The CDR3: CASSQGQVQETQYF. CDR3 nucleotides: TGCGCCAGCAGCCAAGGACAGGTCCAAGAGACCCAGTACTTC.